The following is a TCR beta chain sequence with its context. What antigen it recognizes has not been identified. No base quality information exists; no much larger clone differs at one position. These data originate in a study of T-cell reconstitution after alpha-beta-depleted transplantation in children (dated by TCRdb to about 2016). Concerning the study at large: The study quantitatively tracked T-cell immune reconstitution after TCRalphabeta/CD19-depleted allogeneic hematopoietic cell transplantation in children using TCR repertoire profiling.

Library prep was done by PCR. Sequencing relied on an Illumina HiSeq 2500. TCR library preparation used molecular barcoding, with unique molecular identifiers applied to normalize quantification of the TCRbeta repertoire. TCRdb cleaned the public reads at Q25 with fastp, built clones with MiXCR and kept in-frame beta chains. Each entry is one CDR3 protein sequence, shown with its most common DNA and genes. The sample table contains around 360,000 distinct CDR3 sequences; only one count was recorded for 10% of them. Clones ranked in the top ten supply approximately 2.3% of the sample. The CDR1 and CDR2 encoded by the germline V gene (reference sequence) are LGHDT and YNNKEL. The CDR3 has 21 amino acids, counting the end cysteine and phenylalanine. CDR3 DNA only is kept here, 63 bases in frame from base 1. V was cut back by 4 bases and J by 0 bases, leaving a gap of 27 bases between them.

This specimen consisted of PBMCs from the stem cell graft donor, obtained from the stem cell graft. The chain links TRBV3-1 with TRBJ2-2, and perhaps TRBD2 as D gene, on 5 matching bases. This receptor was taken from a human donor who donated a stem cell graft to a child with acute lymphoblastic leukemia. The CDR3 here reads CASSLLWSSRTEPTNTGELFF. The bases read TGTGCCAGCAGCCTCTTATGGTCTAGCAGGACCGAACCGACGAACACCGGGGAGCTGTTTTTT. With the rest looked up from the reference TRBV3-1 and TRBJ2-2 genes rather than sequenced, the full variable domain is DTAVSQTPKYLVTQMGNDKSIKCEQNLGHDTMYWYKQDSKKFLKIMFSYNNKELIINETVPNRFSPKSPDKAHLNLHINSLELGDSAVYFCASSLLWSSRTEPTNTGELFFGEGSRLTVL.